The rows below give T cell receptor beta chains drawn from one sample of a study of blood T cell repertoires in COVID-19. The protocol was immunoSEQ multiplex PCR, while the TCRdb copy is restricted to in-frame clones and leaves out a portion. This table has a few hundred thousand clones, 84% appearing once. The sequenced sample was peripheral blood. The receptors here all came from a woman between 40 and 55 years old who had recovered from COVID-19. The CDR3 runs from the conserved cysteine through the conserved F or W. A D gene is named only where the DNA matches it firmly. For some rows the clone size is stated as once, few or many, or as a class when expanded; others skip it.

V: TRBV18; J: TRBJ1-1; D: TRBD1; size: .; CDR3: CASSPGQYTEAFF; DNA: TGTGCCAGCTCACCGGGACAGTACACTGAAGCTTTCTTT
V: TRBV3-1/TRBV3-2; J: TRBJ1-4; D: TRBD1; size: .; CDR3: CASSFTGQGNEKLFF; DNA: TGTGCCAGCAGCTTCACGGGACAGGGAAATGAAAAACTGTTTTTT
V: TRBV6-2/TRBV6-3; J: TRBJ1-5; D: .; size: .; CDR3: CASSTRTRSNQPQHF; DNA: TGTGCCAGCAGCACTAGGACTAGGAGCAATCAGCCCCAGCATTTT
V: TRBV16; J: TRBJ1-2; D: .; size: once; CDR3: CASSLLQTEYGYTF; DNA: TGTGCCAGCAGCCTATTGCAGACAGAGTATGGCTACACCTTC
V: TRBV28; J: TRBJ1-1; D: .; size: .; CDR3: CASSYGGMNTEAFF; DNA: TGTGCCAGCAGTTATGGCGGAATGAACACTGAAGCTTTCTTT
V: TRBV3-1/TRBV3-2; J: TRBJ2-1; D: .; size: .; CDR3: CASSPSADTGSYNEQFF; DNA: TGTGCCAGCAGCCCCTCTGCTGACACTGGTTCCTACAATGAGCAGTTCTTC
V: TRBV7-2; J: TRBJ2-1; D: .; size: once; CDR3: CASSLFGQGSVGNEQFF; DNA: TGTGCCAGCAGCTTATTCGGGCAGGGCTCAGTTGGGAATGAGCAGTTCTTC
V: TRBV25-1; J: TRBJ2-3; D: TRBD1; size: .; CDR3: CASSGGTGSESTDTQYF; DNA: TGTGCCAGCAGTGGGGGGACAGGCTCCGAGAGCACAGATACGCAGTATTTT
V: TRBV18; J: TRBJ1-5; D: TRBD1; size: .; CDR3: CASSQGQGGQPQHF; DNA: TGTGCCAGCTCACAAGGACAGGGCGGTCAGCCCCAGCATTTT
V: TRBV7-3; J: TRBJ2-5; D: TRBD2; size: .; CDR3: CASSPLAGAGVQYF; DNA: TGTGCCAGCAGCCCACTAGCGGGGGCTGGGGTCCAGTACTTC
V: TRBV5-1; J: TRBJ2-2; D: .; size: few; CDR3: CASSFGGSGELFF; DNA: TGCGCCAGCAGCTTCGGGGGTTCCGGGGAGCTGTTTTTT
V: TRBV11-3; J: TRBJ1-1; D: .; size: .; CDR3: CASSQEEGSAFF; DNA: TGTGCCAGCAGCCAAGAGGAGGGATCAGCTTTCTTT
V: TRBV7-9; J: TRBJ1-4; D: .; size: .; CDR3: CASSFRGSSIATNEKLFF; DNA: TGTGCCAGCAGCTTCAGGGGAAGTAGTATCGCAACTAATGAAAAACTGTTTTTT
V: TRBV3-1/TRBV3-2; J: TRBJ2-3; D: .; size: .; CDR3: CASSYQGADTQYF; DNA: TGTGCCAGCAGCTACCAGGGCGCAGATACGCAGTATTTT
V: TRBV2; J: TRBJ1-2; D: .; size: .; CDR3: CASSVDQGRFSGYTF; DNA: TGTGCCAGCAGTGTGGACCAGGGGCGTTTTTCTGGCTACACCTTC
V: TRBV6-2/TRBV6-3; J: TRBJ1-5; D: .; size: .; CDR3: CASSYLGTSGVYSNQPQHF; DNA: TGTGCCAGCAGTTACCTAGGGACAAGTGGGGTATATAGCAATCAGCCCCAGCATTTT
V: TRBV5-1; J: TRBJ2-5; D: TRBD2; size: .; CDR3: CASSRGTSGEEETQYF; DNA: TGCGCCAGCAGCAGGGGGACTAGCGGGGAAGAAGAGACCCAGTACTTC
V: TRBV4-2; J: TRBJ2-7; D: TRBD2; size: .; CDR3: CASSLPSGTSGVGSYEQYF; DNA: TGTGCCAGCAGCCTGCCTTCCGGGACTAGCGGGGTTGGGTCCTACGAGCAGTACTTC
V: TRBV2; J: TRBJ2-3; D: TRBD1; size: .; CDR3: CASKGGSADTQYF; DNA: TGTGCCAGCAAAGGGGGCTCAGCAGATACGCAGTATTTT
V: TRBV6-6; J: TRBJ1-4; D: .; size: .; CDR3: CASRDPGVGEKLFF; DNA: TGTGCCAGCAGAGACCCGGGAGTCGGGGAAAAACTGTTTTTT
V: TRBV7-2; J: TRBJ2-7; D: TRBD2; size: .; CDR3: CASSLFARGGSYEQYF; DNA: TGTGCCAGCAGCTTATTTGCGCGGGGGGGCTCCTACGAGCAGTACTTC
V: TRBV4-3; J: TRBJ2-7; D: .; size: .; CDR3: CASSQEARAAPSYEQYF; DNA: TGCGCCAGCAGCCAAGAAGCGCGGGCAGCCCCCTCCTACGAGCAGTACTTC
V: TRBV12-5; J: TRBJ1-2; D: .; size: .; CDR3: CASGLVLGDTAYGYTF; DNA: TGTGCTAGTGGTTTGGTACTAGGGGACACAGCCTATGGCTACACCTTC
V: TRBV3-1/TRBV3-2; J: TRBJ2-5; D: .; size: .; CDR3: CASSQDYSGDYQETQYF; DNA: TGTGCCAGCAGCCAAGATTACTCGGGGGACTACCAAGAGACCCAGTACTTC
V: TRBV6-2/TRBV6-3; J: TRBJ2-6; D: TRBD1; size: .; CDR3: CASSYARDRGFGANVLTF; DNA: TGTGCCAGCAGTTACGCGCGGGACAGGGGTTTTGGGGCCAACGTCCTGACTTTC
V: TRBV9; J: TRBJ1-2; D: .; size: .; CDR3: CASSQDINYGYTF; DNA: TGTGCCAGCAGCCAGGACATTAACTATGGCTACACCTTC
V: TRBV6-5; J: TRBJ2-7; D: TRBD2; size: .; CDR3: CASSLAGGGTYEQYF; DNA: TGTGCCAGCAGTCTAGCGGGGGGGGGAACCTACGAGCAGTACTTC
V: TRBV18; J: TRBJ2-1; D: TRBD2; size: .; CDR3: CASSPLNRTSGYNEQFF; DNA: TGTGCCAGCTCACCCCTGAACAGGACTAGCGGTTACAATGAGCAGTTCTTC
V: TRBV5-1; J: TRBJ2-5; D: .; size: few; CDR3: CASSLAGPETQYF; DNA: TGCGCCAGCAGCTTGGCGGGTCCAGAGACCCAGTACTTC
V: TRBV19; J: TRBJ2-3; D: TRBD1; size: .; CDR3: CASRRGTGGRTDTQYF; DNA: TGTGCCAGTAGAAGGGGGACAGGGGGCCGCACAGATACGCAGTATTTT
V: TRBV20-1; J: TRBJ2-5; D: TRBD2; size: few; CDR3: CSASVERGGRETQYF; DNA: TGCAGTGCTAGTGTTGAGCGGGGGGGCCGGGAGACCCAGTACTTC
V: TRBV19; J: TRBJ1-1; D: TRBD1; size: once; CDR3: CASSAIEGAAEAFF; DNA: TGTGCCAGTAGTGCTATAGAGGGGGCGGCTGAAGCTTTCTTT
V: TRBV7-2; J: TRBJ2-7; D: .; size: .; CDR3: CASSLDRFIEQYF; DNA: TGTGCCAGCAGCTTAGACAGATTTATAGAGCAGTACTTC
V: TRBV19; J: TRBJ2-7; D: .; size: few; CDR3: CASSIDRGGEQYF; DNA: TGTGCCAGTAGTATAGATCGAGGGGGAGAGCAGTACTTC
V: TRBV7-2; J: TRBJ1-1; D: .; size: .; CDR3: CASSSQVNTEAFF; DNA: TGTGCCAGCAGCTCACAGGTGAACACTGAAGCTTTCTTT
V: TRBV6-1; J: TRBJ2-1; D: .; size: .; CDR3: CASSEAPQVSSYNEQFF; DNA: TGTGCCAGCAGTGAAGCACCCCAGGTGAGCTCCTACAATGAGCAGTTCTTC
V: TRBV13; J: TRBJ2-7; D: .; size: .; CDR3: CASSTTSRENFEQYF; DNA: TGTGCCAGCAGCACGACTAGTCGGGAGAACTTCGAGCAGTACTTC
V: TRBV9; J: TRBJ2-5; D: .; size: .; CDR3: CASSVAGAETQYF; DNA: TGTGCCAGCAGCGTAGCTGGGGCAGAGACCCAGTACTTC
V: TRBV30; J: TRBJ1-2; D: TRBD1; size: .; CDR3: CASWAGGGYTF; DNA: TGTGCCTCTTGGGCAGGGGGCGGCTACACCTTC
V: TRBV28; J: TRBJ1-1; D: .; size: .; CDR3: CASSKQGIEAFF; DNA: TGTGCCAGCAGCAAACAGGGAATTGAAGCTTTCTTT